This T cell receptor beta chain was captured by sequencing in a study of T cells in Graves' hyperthyroidism and ophthalmopathy. At least ten counts were recorded for this clonotype. Antigen specificity is unknown. What was amplified from RNA transcripts were TCR beta CDR3 regions. The HTBI primer set was used in a first-round RT-PCR of the TCR CDR3. Using its own MiXCR run on the multiplex PCR reads, TCRdb lists one record per CDR3 protein. This sample has about 320,000 distinct CDR3 sequences, with roughly 17% found just once. Findings of the study overall: A median about 6.2 months before onset, the model predicted ophthalmopathy. Most clonotypes that expanded in the thyroid above 0.001 also showed up in blood.

This receptor was identified in a man aged 25-40 years with Graves' hyperthyroidism. Sample: blood.

Here the CDR3 DNA reads TGTGCCAGCAGCTTGGGGGGAGTCTTGGGAGCTAACTATGGCTACACCTTC. Translation gives CASSLGGVLGANYGYTF. This chain joins TRBV5-6 and TRBJ1-2, with D hard to call. V was cut by 0 bases and J by 0 bases, with 15 bases left in between. The V gene's germline CDR1 is SGHDT and CDR2 YYEEEE. The CDR3 is made up of 17 amino acids.